Sequencing of this T cell receptor (beta chain) was carried out in a study of T cell responses to AZD1222 COVID-19 vaccine (dated by TCRdb to the early 2020s). In terms of the full investigation: A total of 233 trial participants underwent TCR sequencing, of whom 200 to 220 had received two doses of AZD1222 and some 25 had received two doses of the MenACWY control vaccine. Trial participants were enrolled by age into subgroups of 18-55, 56-69 and 70-plus years, and around 140, 26 and 57 TCR-sequenced participants, respectively, were included in these subgroups. Findings and caveats that apply to the study as a whole: The 56-69-year group was small, and its depth increase did not reach significance, likely because of low power. Because no samples from the day 14 peak response were available, repertoires could be characterized only after the peak T cell response. Conclusions about previously exposed vaccinees are limited because only five to seven AZD1222 recipients were SARS-CoV-2 seropositive at baseline. Reportedly, close to half of the unique spike-specific TCRs recognized epitopes lying outside the regions that are mutated in the B.1.351 and B.1.1.7 variants. Participants were mostly white British, with more females than males. The authors suggested clonal diversity may have been underestimated. After two AZD1222 doses, spike-specific TCR breadth and depth were significantly higher than at day 0 and than in MenACWY recipients. CD4 TCRs associated with the vaccine covered the entire spike protein, and the dominant responses were in regions 160-218 and 743-854.

The CDR3 regions of human TCRbeta chains were analyzed by immunosequencing. As for the authors' bioinformatics: TCRs in the repertoires were compared against a reference library of SARS-CoV-2-specific TCRs that had been generated with the MIRA antigen-specificity platform. Breadth was defined as the fraction of unique TCRs that were SARS-CoV-2-associated. Depth was defined as the fraction of total T cells that were SARS-CoV-2-associated. Using the MIRA data, each spike-specific TCR was mapped to the spike region that the TCR reacts to and placed in a CD4 or CD8 class. Log10-transformed breadth and depth values were compared by one-way ANOVA with Sidak's multiple comparisons tests. This immuneACCESS table, as held by TCRdb, lists in-frame sequences with V and J called but not all clones. Of the missing ones, under half trace to an unresolved V gene in checked studies; the others have no known cause. That table gives V, J and clone size, and the DNA gave D and trimming. For this sample the table gives roughly 150,000 clones, of which about 91% were detected only once. The top ten hold approximately 3.9% of the sample.

With regard to this clone: Its antigen is unknown. There are no base qualities to consult, and no much larger clone falls within one base.

The sample's time point, from its label and the paper: about 28 days (+/-7) after the second vaccine dose. AZD1222 recipients with second doses at about 4 weeks or about 12 weeks were pooled, because spike-specific TCR depth and breadth did not differ between schedules. Samples from vaccinated people were obtained from the UK trials COV001 and COV002, which included a single-blind randomized controlled phase 2/3 trial of AZD1222 (ChAdOx1 nCoV-19) in healthy adults. For TCRbeta chain sequencing, PBMC samples were collected from trial participants at day 0 and at day 28 after the second dose. CDR1 MDHEN and CDR2 SYDVKM were looked up in the germline V gene. The junction carries 16 bases between V and J, which are trimmed by 5 bases and 3 bases respectively. The CDR3 contains 16 residues, cysteine and phenylalanine counted. Of all the DNA, just the CDR3 is kept, 48 bases in frame from base 1.

The receptor chain draws on TRBV28 and TRBJ2-2, with the D gene not confidently named. The clonotype originates from an adult who received the AZD1222 COVID-19 vaccine. The starting material was peripheral blood, obtained 28 days after the second AZD1222 dose. The CDR3 amino acid sequence is: CASSPEGPGHTGELFF. The DNA sequence is given as TGTGCCAGCAGTCCAGAAGGTCCCGGGCACACCGGGGAGCTGTTTTTT.